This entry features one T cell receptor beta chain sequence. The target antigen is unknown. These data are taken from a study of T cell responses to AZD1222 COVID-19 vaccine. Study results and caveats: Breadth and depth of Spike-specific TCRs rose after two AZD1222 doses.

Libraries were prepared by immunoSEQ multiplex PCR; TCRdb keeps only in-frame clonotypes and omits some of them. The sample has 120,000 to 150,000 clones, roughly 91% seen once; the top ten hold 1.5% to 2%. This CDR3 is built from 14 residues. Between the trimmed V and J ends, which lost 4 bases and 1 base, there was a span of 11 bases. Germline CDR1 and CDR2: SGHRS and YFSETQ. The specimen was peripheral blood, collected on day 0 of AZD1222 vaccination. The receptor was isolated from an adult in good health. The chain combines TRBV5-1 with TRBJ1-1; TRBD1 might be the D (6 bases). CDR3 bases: TGCGCCAGCAGCACGGGGGGACAGAACACTGAAGCTTTCTTT. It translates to CASSTGGQNTEAFF.